This T cell receptor beta chain was retrieved from a study of blood T cell repertoires in COVID-19. Study details: Sources were T cells, B-cell-depleted T cells, or PBMCs; the material itself was cDNA or gDNA.

Using immunoSEQ multiplex PCR, the repertoire was profiled, and TCRdb retains in-frame clones only, with some absent. The sample includes about 99,000 clones, 70% to 90% of them seen just once. This clone was found a few times. The CDR3 is 14 amino acids. Germline-derived CDR1 and CDR2 are SGDLS and YYNGEE. The germline V and J ends were trimmed by 3 bases and 8 bases, with 17 bases remaining between them. Sequences were obtained from peripheral blood. The chain uses TRBV9 and TRBJ1-2; D not certain. This TCR was sampled from a human donor in a cohort sampled during active COVID-19. CDR3 residues: CASSEDPGVVGYTF. CDR3 DNA sequence: TGTGCCAGCAGCGAGGATCCGGGAGTGGTAGGCTACACCTTC.